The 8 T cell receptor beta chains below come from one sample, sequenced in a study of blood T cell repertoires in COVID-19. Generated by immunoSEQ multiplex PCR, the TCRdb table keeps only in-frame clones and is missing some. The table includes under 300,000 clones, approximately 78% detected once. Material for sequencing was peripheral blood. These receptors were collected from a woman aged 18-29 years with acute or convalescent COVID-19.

The CDR3 loop is CASSPHGQGTNTGELFF. The CDR3 coding sequence is TGTGCCAGCAGCCCCCATGGGCAGGGAACGAACACCGGGGAGCTGTTTTTT. The chain links TRBV9 to TRBJ2-2, with D perhaps matching TRBD1 (5 bases). The CDR3 consists of 17 residues. Germline V gene lookup returns CDR1 SGDLS and CDR2 YYNGEE. Deletions cut 4 bases from V and 0 bases from J, with 16 bases between. Variable domain in full (rest from reference TRBV9 and TRBJ2-2): DSGVTQTPKHLITATGQRVTLRCSPRSGDLSVYWYQQSLDQGLQFLIQYYNGEERAKGNILERFSAQQFPDLHSELNLSSLELGDSALYFCASSPHGQGTNTGELFFGEGSRLTVL.

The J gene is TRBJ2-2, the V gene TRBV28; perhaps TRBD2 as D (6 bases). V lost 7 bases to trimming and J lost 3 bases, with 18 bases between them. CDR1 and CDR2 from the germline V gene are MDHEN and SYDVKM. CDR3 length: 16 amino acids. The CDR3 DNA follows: TGTGCCAGCACCCGAGGGGCGGGGCAGGACACCGGGGAGCTGTTTTTT. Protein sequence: CASTRGAGQDTGELFF.

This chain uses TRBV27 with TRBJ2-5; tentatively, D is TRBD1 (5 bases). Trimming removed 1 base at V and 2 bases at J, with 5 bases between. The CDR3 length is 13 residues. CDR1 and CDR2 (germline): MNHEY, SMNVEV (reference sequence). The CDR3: CASSLYRQETQYF. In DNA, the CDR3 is TGTGCCAGCAGTTTATACAGGCAAGAGACCCAGTACTTC.

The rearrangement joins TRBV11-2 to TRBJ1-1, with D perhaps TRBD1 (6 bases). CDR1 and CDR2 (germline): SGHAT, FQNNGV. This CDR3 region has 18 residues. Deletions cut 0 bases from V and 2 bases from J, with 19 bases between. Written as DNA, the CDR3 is TGTGCCAGCAGCTTAGAGGGGAGGGGGACATCCCAAAACACTGAAGCTTTCTTT. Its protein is CASSLEGRGTSQNTEAFF.

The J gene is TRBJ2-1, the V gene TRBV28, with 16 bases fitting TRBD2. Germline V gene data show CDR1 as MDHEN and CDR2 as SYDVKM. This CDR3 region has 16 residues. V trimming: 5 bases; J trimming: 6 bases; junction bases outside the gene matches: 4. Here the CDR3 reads CASSLGLAGGPNEQFF. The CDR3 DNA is TGTGCCAGCAGTCTGGGACTAGCGGGAGGGCCCAATGAGCAGTTCTTC.

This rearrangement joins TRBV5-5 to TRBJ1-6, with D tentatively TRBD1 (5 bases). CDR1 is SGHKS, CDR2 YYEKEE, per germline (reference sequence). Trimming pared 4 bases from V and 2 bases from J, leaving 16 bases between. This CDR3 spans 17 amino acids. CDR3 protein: CASSPRTGVPYNSPLHF. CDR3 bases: TGTGCCAGCAGCCCCCGAACGGGGGTCCCCTATAATTCACCCCTCCACTTT.

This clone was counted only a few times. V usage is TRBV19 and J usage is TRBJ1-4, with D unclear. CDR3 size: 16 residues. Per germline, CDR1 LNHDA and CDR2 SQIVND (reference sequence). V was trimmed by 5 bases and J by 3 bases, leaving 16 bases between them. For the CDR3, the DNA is TGTGCCAGTAGTGGATTCCTAATAGCCGCTAATGAAAAACTGTTTTTT. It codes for CASSGFLIAANEKLFF.

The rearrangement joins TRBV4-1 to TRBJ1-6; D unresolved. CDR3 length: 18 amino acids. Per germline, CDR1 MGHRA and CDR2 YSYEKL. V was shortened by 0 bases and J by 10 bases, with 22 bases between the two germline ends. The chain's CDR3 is CASSQDNSGRTVGSPLHF. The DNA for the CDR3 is TGCGCCAGCAGCCAAGATAATAGCGGCAGGACGGTCGGATCACCCCTCCACTTT.